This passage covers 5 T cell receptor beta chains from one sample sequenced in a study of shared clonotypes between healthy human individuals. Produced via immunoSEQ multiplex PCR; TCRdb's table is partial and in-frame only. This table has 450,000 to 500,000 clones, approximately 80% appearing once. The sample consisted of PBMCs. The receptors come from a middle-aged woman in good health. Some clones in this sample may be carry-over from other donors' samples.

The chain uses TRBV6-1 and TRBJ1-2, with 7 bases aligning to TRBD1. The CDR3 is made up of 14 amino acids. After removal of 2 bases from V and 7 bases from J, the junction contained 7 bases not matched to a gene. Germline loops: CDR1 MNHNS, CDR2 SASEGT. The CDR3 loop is CASSETGVTRGYTF. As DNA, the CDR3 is TGTGCCAGCAGTGAAACAGGGGTGACGCGTGGCTACACCTTC.

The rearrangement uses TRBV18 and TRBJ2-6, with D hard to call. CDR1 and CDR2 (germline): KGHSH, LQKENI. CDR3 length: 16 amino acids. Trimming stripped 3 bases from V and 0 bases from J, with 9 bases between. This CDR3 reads CASSPLVDSGANVLTF. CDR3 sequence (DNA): TGTGCCAGCTCACCTCTTGTGGACTCTGGGGCCAACGTCCTGACTTTC.

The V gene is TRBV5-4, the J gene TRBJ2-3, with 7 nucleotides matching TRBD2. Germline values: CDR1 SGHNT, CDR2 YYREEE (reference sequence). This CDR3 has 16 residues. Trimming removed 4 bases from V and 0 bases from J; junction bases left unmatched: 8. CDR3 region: CASSPPRTRSTDTQYF. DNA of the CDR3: TGTGCCAGCAGCCCTCCCCGGACTAGGAGCACAGATACGCAGTATTTT.

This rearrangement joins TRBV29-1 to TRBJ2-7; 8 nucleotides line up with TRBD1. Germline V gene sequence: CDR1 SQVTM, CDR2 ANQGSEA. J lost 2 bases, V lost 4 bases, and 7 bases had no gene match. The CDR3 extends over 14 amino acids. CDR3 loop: CSVGTGTGPYEQYF. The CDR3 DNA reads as TGCAGCGTTGGAACCGGGACAGGACCCTACGAGCAGTACTTC.

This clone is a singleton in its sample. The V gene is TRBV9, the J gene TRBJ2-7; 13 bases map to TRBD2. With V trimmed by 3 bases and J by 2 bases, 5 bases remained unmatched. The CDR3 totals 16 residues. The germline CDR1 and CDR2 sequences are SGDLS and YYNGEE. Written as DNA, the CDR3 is TGTGCCAGCAGCGCCCGACTAGCGGGAGGAACCTACGAGCAGTACTTC. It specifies CASSARLAGGTYEQYF. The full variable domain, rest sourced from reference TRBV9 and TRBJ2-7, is DSGVTQTPKHLITATGQRVTLRCSPRSGDLSVYWYQQSLDQGLQFLIQYYNGEERAKGNILERFSAQQFPDLHSELNLSSLELGDSALYFCASSARLAGGTYEQYFGPGTRLTVT.